These 18 T cell receptor beta chains originate from one sample sequenced in a study of cytomegalovirus exposure and HLA in healthy donors. The PCR was carried out with 60 Vbeta primers and 13 Jbeta primers. Profiling relied on immunoSEQ multiplex PCR, and the TCRdb table lists in-frame clones only, not all of them. The sample records approximately 240,000 clones, just under 85% being singletons. Sequenced: PBMCs. The receptors stem from a woman between 40 and 50 years old in good health and CMV-seronegative.

V usage is TRBV19 and J usage is TRBJ1-5, with D hard to call. Trimming left V 5 bases short and J 0 bases short, with 8 bases between. This CDR3 is 14 amino acids long. The germline V gene has CDR1 LNHDA and CDR2 SQIVND (reference sequence). The chain's CDR3 is CASSAGDSNQPQHF. In DNA form, the CDR3 reads TGTGCCAGTAGTGCCGGGGATAGCAATCAGCCCCAGCATTTT.

The rearrangement joins TRBV12-5 to TRBJ1-5; possible D gene TRBD1, 6 bases. This CDR3 comprises 15 residues. Germline loops: CDR1 LGHNT, CDR2 FRNRAP. V gave up 3 bases and J gave up 2 bases, with 11 bases separating them. CDR3 DNA: TGTGCTAGTGGTTTACCCCCAGGGGGCAATCAGCCCCAGCATTTT. This sequence encodes CASGLPPGGNQPQHF. Full variable domain (outside the CDR3, taken from reference TRBV12-5 and TRBJ1-5): DARVTQTPRHKVTEMGQEVTMRCQPILGHNTVFWYRQTMMQGLELLAYFRNRAPLDDSGMPKDRFSAEMPDATLATLKIQPSEPRDSAVYFCASGLPPGGNQPQHFGDGTRLSIL.

The rearrangement uses TRBV5-1 and TRBJ1-3; no definite D call. This CDR3 has 15 amino acids. Germline-derived CDR1 and CDR2 are SGHRS and YFSETQ. The V gene lost 2 bases and the J gene lost 1 base, with 10 bases spanning the gap. CDR3: CASSFSGVSGNTIYF. In DNA form, the CDR3 reads TGCGCCAGCAGCTTCTCGGGTGTGTCTGGAAACACCATATATTTT.

In its sample, this clone was seen a few times. V is TRBV6-5 and J is TRBJ1-1; 10 nucleotides align to TRBD1. Germline CDR1 MNHEY, CDR2 SVGAGI. This CDR3 contains 15 residues. The ends lost 6 bases at V and 5 bases at J; junction bases unmatched: 9. DNA for the CDR3: TGTGCCAGCAGGAGGATCCGGGACAGGGGAACTGAAGCTTTCTTT. Translation gives CASRRIRDRGTEAFF.

V usage is TRBV9 and J usage is TRBJ2-3; D is perhaps TRBD2 (5 bases). The CDR3 has 15 residues. Germline CDR1 and CDR2: SGDLS and YYNGEE. Trimming took 0 bases from V and 4 from J, leaving 12 bases between them. The CDR3 is CASSVGTGRADTQYF. CDR3 DNA: TGTGCCAGCAGCGTAGGGACTGGGAGAGCAGATACGCAGTATTTT.

V gene TRBV5-1 combines with J gene TRBJ1-2, with D possibly matching TRBD1 (6 bases). Germline CDR1 SGHRS, CDR2 YFSETQ. The CDR3 consists of 14 residues. V lost 0 bases and J lost 12, with 18 bases in between. The CDR3 DNA follows: TGCGCCAGCAGCTTGGGGCCGACAGGCCACTTGGACACCTTC. It translates to CASSLGPTGHLDTF.

The chain employs TRBV18 and TRBJ1-2, with a tentative D call TRBD1 (6 bases). The V gene lost 5 bases and the J gene lost 2 bases, with 15 bases spanning the gap. The CDR3 sequence is 15 residues long. The V gene's germline CDR1 is KGHSH and CDR2 LQKENI. The CDR3 region has the DNA TGTGCCAGCTCAGAAACGGGACAACTAAACTATGGCTACACCTTC. Translating it yields CASSETGQLNYGYTF.

The chain is built from TRBV4-2 and TRBJ2-7; D is ambiguous. V gave up 0 bases and J gave up 0 bases, with 9 bases separating them. Germline CDR1 is LGHNA and CDR2 is YNFKEQ. The CDR3 covers 15 residues. The CDR3 region is CASSQEADLSYEQYF. In DNA, the CDR3 is TGTGCCAGCAGCCAAGAGGCGGATCTCTCCTACGAGCAGTACTTC.

The rearrangement uses TRBV5-1 and TRBJ2-3; D ambiguous. Trimming took 0 bases from V and 4 from J, leaving 6 bases between them. This CDR3 region has 13 residues. CDR1 SGHRS and CDR2 YFSETQ come from the germline V gene. This CDR3 is CASSLAIADTQYF. The CDR3 nucleotides read TGCGCCAGCAGCTTGGCCATAGCAGATACGCAGTATTTT. The whole variable domain, remainder taken from reference TRBV5-1 and TRBJ2-3, is KAGVTQTPRYLIKTRGQQVTLSCSPISGHRSVSWYQQTPGQGLQFLFEYFSETQRNKGNFPGRFSGRQFSNSRSEMNVSTLELGDSALYLCASSLAIADTQYFGPGTRLTVL.

This chain connects TRBV5-1 to TRBJ2-7; D might be TRBD2 (6 bases). The ends were cut back, 4 bases at V and 4 bases at J, with 12 bases in the middle. The CDR3 totals 13 residues. Germline lookup yields CDR1 SGHRS and CDR2 YFSETQ. CDR3 sequence (DNA): TGCGCCAGCAGCCCCGGGGGAAATTACGAGCAGTACTTC. It specifies CASSPGGNYEQYF.

The V call is TRBV9, the J call TRBJ1-4; no definite D call. The CDR3 runs 15 residues. V lost 0 bases and J 7 bases, leaving 13 bases between the germline ends. Germline loops: CDR1 SGDLS, CDR2 YYNGEE. The CDR3 spells CASSVGIGRSEKLFF. The CDR3 bases are TGTGCCAGCAGCGTAGGGATAGGGAGGAGTGAAAAACTGTTTTTT.

This clone appeared once. The chain uses TRBV10-1 and TRBJ2-3; D might be TRBD2 (7 bases). The CDR3 is 15 amino acids. CDR1 WNHNN and CDR2 SYGVQD come from the germline V gene (reference sequence). V was clipped by 9 bases and J by 3 bases, with 19 bases between them. Here the CDR3 DNA reads TGCGCCAGTGCCGAGGAGGGGGGGCGGACAGATACGCAGTATTTT. It is translated as CASAEEGGRTDTQYF.

The chain uses TRBV29-1 and TRBJ1-5, with TRBD1 matching 8 bases. The germline CDR1 and CDR2 sequences are SQVTM and ANQGSEA. The CDR3 extends over 14 amino acids. Trimming cost V 4 bases and J 7 bases; bases outside gene matches: 9. The CDR3 is CSVGSQGAGQPQHF. The CDR3 bases are TGCAGCGTTGGCAGTCAGGGGGCAGGACAGCCCCAGCATTTT.

This clone has a single count. The gene calls are TRBV5-1 and TRBJ2-7, with 15 bases matching TRBD2. Germline V lookup: CDR1 SGHRS, CDR2 YFSETQ. The CDR3 runs 17 residues. The V and J ends lost 4 bases and 4 bases, in that order; junction bases with no gene match: 9. The CDR3 here is CASSPPGLAGGSYEQYF. DNA of the CDR3: TGCGCCAGCAGCCCACCGGGACTAGCGGGGGGCTCGTACGAGCAGTACTTC.

The chain is built from TRBV5-1 and TRBJ2-5, with a weak D call TRBD2 (6 bases). Germline CDR1 is SGHRS and CDR2 is YFSETQ. V was trimmed by 1 base and J by 2 bases, leaving 9 bases between them. This CDR3 region has 14 residues. The CDR3 protein is CASSLLGLQETQYF. The CDR3 DNA sequence: TGCGCCAGCAGCTTGTTGGGACTTCAAGAGACCCAGTACTTC.

This rearrangement joins TRBV27 to TRBJ2-1; the match to TRBD2 covers 13 bases. Germline V gene data show CDR1 as MNHEY and CDR2 as SMNVEV (reference sequence). There are 15 residues in the CDR3. J lost 10 bases, V lost 5 bases, and 8 bases had no gene match. CDR3 nucleotide sequence: TGTGCCAGCAGTATACTAGCGGGGGGGCCCCGGGAGCAGTTCTTC. It is translated as CASSILAGGPREQFF.

There are a few counts of this clone. The chain employs TRBV5-1 and TRBJ2-7; D is unclear. V was trimmed by 0 bases and J by 2 bases, leaving 15 bases between them. The CDR3 spans 16 residues. Germline CDR1 is SGHRS and CDR2 is YFSETQ. CDR3 residues: CASSLAGATFPYEQYF. CDR3 nucleotide sequence: TGCGCCAGCAGCTTGGCGGGTGCGACGTTCCCCTACGAGCAGTACTTC.

The chain employs TRBV4-1 and TRBJ1-6; 10 nucleotides agree with TRBD1. The CDR3 sequence is 17 residues long. The germline V gene encodes CDR1 MGHRA and CDR2 YSYEKL. With V trimmed by 4 bases and J by 0 bases, 3 bases remained unmatched. In DNA, the CDR3 is TGCGCCAGCAGCCTCCGGGACAGGGGCTCCTATAATTCACCCCTCCACTTT. Translation gives CASSLRDRGSYNSPLHF.